This TCR beta chain was sequenced during a study of CD8+CD57+ T cells in acquired aplastic anemia. Turning to the study itself: Average CD4+ read depth in healthy donors was around 10 million reads.

Germline V gives CDR1 KGHDR, CDR2 SFDVKD. The CDR3 loop spans 13 amino acids. About this clonotype: Antigen specificity is unknown. The junction departs from the called germline gene at one end, perhaps through a read error.

The study profiled TCR beta VDJ and CDR3 using genomic DNA as template. TCRdb itself ran the reads through MiXCR, one entry per CDR3 protein. Found here are about 180,000 distinct CDR3 sequences, 45% to 50% of them singletons; the top ten hold approximately 2.9%. Points from the study as a whole: A set of around 30 CD8+ CDR3 sequences was shared between patients and controls, and these sequences appeared highly expressed in patients. Patients did not significantly differ from controls in CD8+ Simpson's diversity.

The chain uses TRBV24-1 and TRBJ2-5; D is undetermined. This receptor was obtained from a human donor in good health. Sequencing was performed on sorted CD4+, CD8+, or CD8+CD57+ T cells (not recorded which) from PBMCs. CDR3 amino acids: CATGDSGLETRYF. The DNA for the CDR3 is TGTGCCACCGGTGACTCCGGGTTAGAGACCCGGTACTTC.